This T cell receptor beta chain stems from a study of vaccination effects on CD4 cells after COVID-19. About the research overall: Before any sequencing was done, the ViraFEST assay used viral peptide pools to expand antigen-specific CD4+ T cells.

Concerning this clone itself: Its antigen is unidentified.

It was after approximately 11 days of culture that CD4+ T cells were isolated. Data came from immunoSEQ multiplex PCR; TCRdb stores just in-frame clones and leaves some out. This sample carries 70,000 to 75,000 clones, over 60% of them seen once, and the ten largest clones take roughly 2%. V shed 3 bases and J shed 3 bases, with 14 bases lying between them. In germline, CDR1 is KGHSH, CDR2 LQKENI. There are 16 residues in the CDR3. Here the sequenced sample was CD4+ T cells from PBMCs cultured without peptide, taken before COVID-19 vaccination. The clonotype comes from a human donor who received a COVID-19 vaccine. V and J are TRBV18 and TRBJ2-2; D is uncertain. The CDR3 protein is CASSPRAEIYTGELFF. The CDR3 coding sequence is TGTGCCAGCTCACCCCGGGCCGAGATTTACACCGGGGAGCTGTTTTTT. Looking up the rest from reference TRBV18 and TRBJ2-2 gives the full variable domain: NAGVMQNPRHLVRRRGQEARLRCSPMKGHSHVYWYRQLPEEGLKFMVYLQKENIIDESGMPKERFSAEFPKEGPSILRIQQVVRGDSAAYFCASSPRAEIYTGELFFGEGSRLTVL.